These 2 T cell receptor beta chains share one sample of origin, sequenced in a study of T cells in Graves' hyperthyroidism and ophthalmopathy. Amplified regions were TCR beta CDR3 sequences from RNA transcripts. HTBI primers were the set used in a first-round RT-PCR of the TCR CDR3. From the multiplex PCR reads, TCRdb called clonotypes with MiXCR, one entry per CDR3 protein. The sample yields about 290,000 distinct CDR3 sequences, 13% seen once. Sequenced input: blood. These receptors came from a woman aged 25 to 45 with Graves' hyperthyroidism that later progressed to Graves' ophthalmopathy.

This clonotype was seen only a few times. The chain carries TRBV29-1 and TRBJ1-3; D is possibly TRBD1 (6 bases). Trimming removed 7 bases at V and 6 bases at J, with 13 bases between. Looked up from germline, CDR1 is SQVTM and CDR2 is ANQGSEA. CDR3 length: 12 amino acids. The CDR3 protein is CSAGAGINTIYF. The DNA of the CDR3 is TGCAGCGCGGGGGCAGGGATAAACACCATATATTTT.

The CDR3 nucleotides read TGCAGTGTTCACAGTGCAACTAATGAAAAACTGTTTTTT. Translation: CSVHSATNEKLFF. The rearrangement links TRBV20-1 to TRBJ1-4; D is unclear. The CDR3 is 13 residues long. The V gene's germline CDR1 is DFQATT and CDR2 SNEGSKA (reference sequence). The germline V and J ends were trimmed by 7 bases and 0 bases, with 9 bases remaining between them.